The 20 T cell receptor beta chains presented below share a single source sample, sequenced in a study of cytomegalovirus exposure and HLA in healthy donors (dated 2017 in TCRdb). Library method: the immunoSEQ multiplex PCR assay. A mixture of 60 forward primers for TCR Vbeta segments and 13 reverse primers for TCR Jbeta segments was used in the multiplex PCR. TCRdb carries this immuneACCESS record with in-frame sequences only. Its versions omit some clonotypes, under half of them owing to an unresolved V gene in the studies checked, with the rest unexplained. Here the sample has about 140,000 clones; roughly three quarters occur a single time. The ten largest account for roughly 3% of the sample. Source material: PBMCs. The source of these receptors is a man in his forties in good health and CMV-seronegative.

A word on this clone: Other DNA sequences from this sample encode an identical CDR3 as well. The chain combines TRBV25-1 with TRBJ2-7; D perhaps matches TRBD1 (5 bases). This CDR3 has 12 amino acids. CDR1 and CDR2 from the germline V gene are MGHDK and SYGVNS. V shed 2 bases and J shed 3 bases, with 5 bases lying between them. The CDR3 region is CASSERGYEQYF. Here the CDR3 DNA reads TGTGCCAGCAGTGAAAGGGGCTACGAGCAGTACTTC.

CDR3 bases: TGTGCCAGCAACGGGCTAGCGGGAGGGAGAGCCCCCTACGAGCAGTACTTC. This codes for CASNGLAGGRAPYEQYF. J is TRBJ2-7 and V is TRBV5-7; 12 nucleotides agree with TRBD2. TRBV5-7 is flagged as an ORF with uncertain function. With 6 bases clipped from V and 2 bases from J, the junction kept 12 bases outside the gene matches. The length of the CDR3 is 17 residues.

V gene TRBV30 combines with J gene TRBJ1-6, with a weak D call TRBD1 (6 bases). This CDR3 region has 13 residues. CDR1 GTSNPN and CDR2 SVGIG come from the germline V gene (reference sequence). Trimming stripped 1 base from V and 8 bases from J, with 9 bases between. CDR3: CAWSGSGDSPLHF. The DNA for the CDR3 is TGTGCCTGGAGTGGATCAGGGGATTCACCCCTCCACTTT.

V is TRBV11-2 and J is TRBJ2-1, with TRBD2 identical over 8 bases. V lost 5 bases and J lost 2; bases outside the gene matches: 5. From germline, CDR1 is SGHAT and CDR2 FQNNGV. The CDR3 has 15 amino acids. This chain's CDR3 is CASSTWTSTYNEQFF. The CDR3 nucleotides are TGTGCCAGCAGCACCTGGACTAGCACCTACAATGAGCAGTTCTTC.

The chain has TRBV19 and TRBJ2-5; 8 bases agree with TRBD1. J gave up 4 bases and V 1 base, and 5 bases lay outside the gene matches. This CDR3 is 15 amino acids long. Germline values: CDR1 LNHDA, CDR2 SQIVND (reference sequence). CDR3 protein: CASSIGTGRGETQYF. In DNA form, the CDR3 reads TGTGCCAGTAGTATAGGGACAGGGAGAGGAGAGACCCAGTACTTC.

This chain uses TRBV19 with TRBJ1-5, with 7 bases fitting TRBD1. Trimming removed 5 bases from V and 7 bases from J; junction bases left unmatched: 8. The CDR3 consists of 14 residues. Per germline, CDR1 LNHDA and CDR2 SQIVND (reference sequence). The CDR3 nucleotides are TGTGCCAGTAGTCCGCGACAGGGAGGACAGCCCCAGCATTTT. Translating it yields CASSPRQGGQPQHF.

V usage is TRBV6-5 and J usage is TRBJ2-5; D unresolved. The CDR3 runs 14 residues. Trimming stripped 2 bases from V and 7 bases from J, with 14 bases between. The germline gives CDR1 MNHEY, CDR2 SVGAGI. This CDR3 is CASSYEHRSSTQYF. As DNA, the CDR3 is TGTGCCAGCAGTTACGAGCACCGCTCCTCGACCCAGTACTTC.

The rearrangement joins TRBV11-1 to TRBJ2-3; 10 bases map to TRBD2. The V gene's germline CDR1 is SGHAT and CDR2 FQDESV (reference sequence). The CDR3 loop spans 17 amino acids. V gave up 2 bases and J gave up 5 bases; unmatched junction bases: 10. The CDR3 DNA follows: TGTGCCAGCAGCTTAAACGCCGGGACTAGCGCTTTAGATACGCAGTATTTT. Protein sequence: CASSLNAGTSALDTQYF. Filled out from reference TRBV11-1 and TRBJ2-3, the complete variable domain reads EAEVAQSPRYKITEKSQAVAFWCDPISGHATLYWYRQILGQGPELLVQFQDESVVDDSQLPKDRFSAERLKGVDSTLKIQPAELGDSAMYLCASSLNAGTSALDTQYFGPGTRLTVL.

V is TRBV29-1 and J is TRBJ2-5; TRBD2 aligns across 8 bases. Germline assignment: CDR1 SQVTM and CDR2 ANQGSEA. The CDR3 consists of 13 residues. J gave up 2 bases and V 4 bases, and 3 bases lay outside the gene matches. CDR3 nucleotides: TGCAGCGTTGGCCGGGGGGGTCAAGAGACCCAGTACTTC. It encodes CSVGRGGQETQYF. The variable domain in full, completed from reference TRBV29-1 and TRBJ2-5, reads SAVISQKPSRDICQRGTSLTIQCQVDSQVTMMFWYRQQPGQSLTLIATANQGSEATYESGFVIDKFPISRPNLTFSTLTVSNMSPEDSSIYLCSVGRGGQETQYFGPGTRLLVL.

The chain employs TRBV30 and TRBJ1-5, with TRBD1 matching 10 bases. Germline trimming cut 0 bases from V and 5 bases from J; bases unmatched to any gene: 7. The CDR3 extends over 16 amino acids. Germline V CDR1 and CDR2: GTSNPN, SVGIG (reference sequence). As DNA, the CDR3 is TGTGCCTGGAGTGTACTGGCGGGACAGGGGTATCAGCCCCAGCATTTT. This codes for CAWSVLAGQGYQPQHF. The whole variable domain, filled in from reference TRBV30 and TRBJ1-5, reads SQTIHQWPATLVQPVGSPLSLECTVEGTSNPNLYWYRQAAGRGLQLLFYSVGIGQISSEVPQNLSASRPQDRQFILSSKKLLLSDSGFYLCAWSVLAGQGYQPQHFGDGTRLSIL.

The chain links TRBV4-3 to TRBJ2-7; D perhaps matches TRBD2 (6 bases). The CDR3 is 13 residues long. V dropped 1 base and J dropped 9 bases, with 13 bases sitting between them. CDR1 LGHNA and CDR2 YSLEER come from the germline V gene. CDR3 nucleotides: TGCGCCAGCAGCCAAGTTCGGGGGACTGTGCAGTACTTC. Amino acid sequence: CASSQVRGTVQYF.

This clone was observed once. The chain joins TRBV18 to TRBJ2-5; possibly TRBD1 for D (5 bases). Germline values: CDR1 KGHSH, CDR2 LQKENI. This CDR3 contains 14 residues. The V and J ends lost 5 bases and 9 bases respectively, with 19 bases between them. As DNA, the CDR3 is TGTGCCAGCTCAACCCCGGGCAGGGCAGGGTCCCAGTACTTC. Translating gives CASSTPGRAGSQYF.

The J gene is TRBJ1-2, the V gene TRBV7-9, with TRBD1 matching over 10 bases. The junction had 5 bases not matched to a gene; V was cut back by 5 bases and J by 5 bases. This CDR3 is built from 14 residues. Germline CDR1 SEHNR, CDR2 FQNEAQ (reference sequence). Here the CDR3 reads CASSRTGGWYGYTF. Here the CDR3 DNA reads TGTGCCAGCAGCCGGACAGGGGGATGGTATGGCTACACCTTC. Combining the CDR3 with reference TRBV7-9 and TRBJ1-2 gives the whole variable domain DTGVSQNPRHKITKRGQNVTFRCDPISEHNRLYWYRQTLGQGPEFLTYFQNEAQLEKSRLLSDRFSAERPKGSFSTLEIQRTEQGDSAMYLCASSRTGGWYGYTFGSGTRLTVV.

This clone was counted a few times. The gene calls are TRBV10-3 and TRBJ2-7; the match to TRBD1 covers 10 bases. CDR3 length equals 15 residues. The V gene end was trimmed by 6 bases and the J gene end by 2 bases; junction bases not matched to a gene: 7. Germline assignment: CDR1 ENHRY and CDR2 SYGVKD. CDR3 protein: CAIRVGQGRAYEQYF. The CDR3 DNA follows: TGTGCCATCAGGGTGGGACAGGGGCGAGCCTACGAGCAGTACTTC.

The CDR3 sequence: CASSLVAGIETQYF. CDR3 DNA: TGTGCCAGCAGCTTAGTTGCAGGTATAGAGACCCAGTACTTC. V usage is TRBV7-2 and J usage is TRBJ2-5, with no clear D. The CDR3 is 14 amino acids. Trimming removed 1 base at V and 4 bases at J, with 10 bases between. Per germline, CDR1 SGHTA and CDR2 FQGNSA.

The CDR3 loop reads CASSFSGGGIDTQYF. Written as DNA, the CDR3 is TGTGCCAGCAGCTTTTCCGGGGGAGGAATAGATACGCAGTATTTT. This rearrangement joins TRBV7-9 to TRBJ2-3; a weak D match, TRBD2 (6 bases). CDR3 length equals 15 residues. Germline V gene data show CDR1 as SEHNR and CDR2 as FQNEAQ (reference sequence). V was clipped by 3 bases and J by 5 bases, with 15 bases between them.

This chain connects TRBV4-1 to TRBJ2-7, with TRBD2 identical over 8 bases. J was trimmed by 1 base and V by 8 bases; bases with no gene match: 7. The CDR3 length is 14 residues. CDR1 and CDR2 (germline): MGHRA, YSYEKL. The CDR3 is CASSSGGLSYEQYF. The CDR3 bases are TGCGCCAGCTCGAGCGGGGGCCTATCCTACGAGCAGTACTTC.

V gene TRBV6-1 combines with J gene TRBJ2-2; 12 bases are shared with TRBD2. V was pared by 4 bases and J by 7 bases, with 7 bases of the junction left unmatched. The CDR3 covers 16 residues. Germline-derived CDR1 and CDR2 are MNHNS and SASEGT. The CDR3 loop is CASSGRGLAGGGELFF. The CDR3, as DNA: TGTGCCAGCAGTGGCCGGGGACTAGCGGGCGGCGGGGAGCTGTTTTTT.

This sequence joins TRBV4-3 and TRBJ2-5; tentative D call: TRBD1 (5 bases). This CDR3 spans 15 amino acids. In germline, CDR1 is LGHNA, CDR2 YSLEER. Trimming stripped 0 bases from V and 5 bases from J, with 13 bases between. The DNA for the CDR3 is TGCGCCAGCAGCCAAGATGTAGGGGTAGGGGAGACCCAGTACTTC. Translated: CASSQDVGVGETQYF.

The chain uses TRBV7-2 and TRBJ2-7; 7 positions agree with TRBD2. CDR1 SGHTA and CDR2 FQGNSA come from the germline V gene. The CDR3 extends over 16 amino acids. The V segment lost 0 bases and the J segment 3 bases; nucleotides outside the gene matches: 8. The CDR3 protein is CASSLAGGDSNYEQYF. In DNA, the CDR3 is TGTGCCAGCAGCTTAGCGGGGGGGGACTCCAACTACGAGCAGTACTTC.